These 17 T cell receptor beta chains were all obtained from the same sample, sequenced in a study of T cells in Graves' hyperthyroidism and ophthalmopathy. TCR beta CDR3 region amplification was performed from RNA transcripts. RT-PCR in the first round (using the HTBI primer set) targeted the TCR CDR3. TCRdb reprocessed the multiplex PCR reads via MiXCR and lists one record per CDR3 protein. This table has 500,000 to 650,000 distinct CDR3 sequences, 46% appearing once. Source material: peripheral blood or thyroid tissue (not recorded which). All receptors derive from an adult woman with Graves' disease, either hyperthyroidism or ophthalmopathy (not recorded which).

This clonotype was counted ten times or more. This chain links TRBV5-6 with TRBJ2-5; D tentatively fits TRBD1 or TRBD2 (5 bases each). The CDR3 loop spans 15 amino acids. The germline CDR1 and CDR2 sequences are SGHDT and YYEEEE. V was pared by 4 bases and J by 4 bases, with 17 bases between. The DNA for the CDR3 is TGTGCCAGCAGCGGTGCGAGGGGCGAGGTAGAGACCCAGTACTTC. Protein: CASSGARGEVETQYF.

Ten or more counts support this clonotype. V usage is TRBV5-1 and J usage is TRBJ1-6; D gene unclear. The V gene lost 1 base and the J gene lost 8 bases, with 7 bases spanning the gap. The CDR3 has 13 amino acids. CDR1 SGHRS and CDR2 YFSETQ come from the germline V gene. The CDR3 sequence is CASSLKTDSPLHF. CDR3 coding DNA: TGCGCCAGCAGCTTGAAAACAGATTCACCCCTCCACTTT.

The rearrangement links TRBV20-1 to TRBJ2-5; D may be TRBD1 or TRBD2 (6 bases each). The CDR3 length is 14 residues. The ends were cut back, 1 base at V and 2 bases at J, with 11 bases in the middle. Germline V gene data show CDR1 as DFQATT and CDR2 as SNEGSKA (reference sequence). CDR3 DNA: TGCAGTGCTAGAGCGGGGGCCGCTCAAGAGACCCAGTACTTC. It is translated as CSARAGAAQETQYF.

The chain is built from TRBV3-1 and TRBJ2-2; D gene ambiguous. The CDR3 length is 17 residues. Trimming shortened V by 2 bases and J by 0 bases, and 13 bases separated the two germline ends. Germline-derived CDR1 and CDR2 are LGHDT and YNNKEL (reference sequence). The CDR3 is CASSQQSTNANTGELFF. CDR3 nucleotide sequence: TGTGCCAGCAGCCAACAATCTACTAACGCGAACACCGGGGAGCTGTTTTTT.

The chain uses TRBV2 and TRBJ1-6, with a weak D call TRBD1 (5 bases). CDR1 SNHLY and CDR2 FYNNEI come from the germline V gene. The V and J ends lost 7 bases and 5 bases respectively, with 15 bases between them. This CDR3 region has 15 residues. The CDR3 coding sequence is TGTGCCAGCACTTACGCGACAGCAGATAATTCACCCCTCCACTTT. Encoded protein: CASTYATADNSPLHF.

In this sample, this clonotype turned up a few times. V usage is TRBV6-6 and J usage is TRBJ2-2; D may be TRBD2 (6 bases). The CDR3 totals 16 residues. CDR1 is MNHNY, CDR2 SVGAGI, per germline (reference sequence). V was pared by 6 bases and J by 5 bases, with 19 bases between. The CDR3 region is CASSSPTRAGTGELFF. The CDR3 DNA reads TGTGCCAGCAGCAGTCCAACCAGGGCGGGAACCGGGGAGCTGTTTTTT.

This clonotype was seen at least ten times. V is TRBV20-1 and J is TRBJ2-7; 10 bases agree with TRBD1. The CDR3 is 13 amino acids. CDR1 is DFQATT, CDR2 SNEGSKA, per germline (reference sequence). CDR3 loop: CNVIGTGVHEQYF. For the CDR3, the DNA is TGCAATGTAATAGGGACAGGGGTCCACGAGCAGTACTTC.

This chain joins TRBV20-1 and TRBJ2-5; 16 positions agree with TRBD2. CDR1 is DFQATT, CDR2 SNEGSKA, per germline (reference sequence). This CDR3 is built from 16 residues. V was pared by 3 bases and J by 6 bases, with 7 bases of the junction left unmatched. CDR3 bases: TGCAGTGCTAGTCCGGGACTAGCGGGAGGGCTGAAGACCCAGTACTTC. Translating gives CSASPGLAGGLKTQYF.

The chain has TRBV7-2 and TRBJ1-5; D is unclear. The germline V gene has CDR1 SGHTA and CDR2 FQGNSA. This CDR3 region has 15 residues. V lost 1 base to trimming and J lost 4 bases, with 11 bases between them. The CDR3: CASSLDFHANQPQHF. The CDR3 DNA reads TGTGCCAGCAGCTTAGATTTTCACGCGAATCAGCCCCAGCATTTT. Full variable domain (outside the CDR3, taken from reference TRBV7-2 and TRBJ1-5): GAGVSQSPSNKVTEKGKDVELRCDPISGHTALYWYRQSLGQGLEFLIYFQGNSAPDKSGLPSDRFSAERTGGSVSTLTIQRTQQEDSAVYLCASSLDFHANQPQHFGDGTRLSIL.

At least ten counts were recorded for this clonotype. The chain has TRBV20-1 and TRBJ2-7, with TRBD2 identical over 11 bases. This CDR3 is built from 13 residues. Germline lookup yields CDR1 DFQATT and CDR2 SNEGSKA (reference sequence). Germline trimming cut 3 bases from V and 4 bases from J; bases unmatched to any gene: 2. The CDR3 loop reads CSARGLAEYEQYF. CDR3 coding DNA: TGCAGTGCTAGGGGACTAGCGGAGTACGAGCAGTACTTC.

This clonotype was seen repeatedly, ten times or more. V is TRBV20-1 and J is TRBJ2-5; tentatively, D is TRBD2 (6 bases). Trimming stripped 3 bases from V and 3 bases from J, with 14 bases between. This CDR3 is 14 amino acids long. Germline-derived CDR1 and CDR2 are DFQATT and SNEGSKA (reference sequence). The CDR3 region has the DNA TGCAGTGCTAGTGGGACGGGAGTGGAAGAGACCCAGTACTTC. It translates to CSASGTGVEETQYF.

The chain employs TRBV20-1 and TRBJ1-1, with D hard to call. Looked up from germline, CDR1 is DFQATT and CDR2 is SNEGSKA (reference sequence). This CDR3 has 14 amino acids. Trimming removed 1 base at V and 3 bases at J, with 12 bases between. CDR3 loop: CSARGRVLDTEAFF. In DNA, the CDR3 is TGCAGTGCTAGAGGACGGGTGTTGGACACTGAAGCTTTCTTT.

Concerning this clonotype itself: The limits of the CDR3 on the DNA are not certain, so only TCRdb's listed CDR3 is given. The chain joins TRBV6-1 to TRBJ2-2; whether TRBD1, the table's D call, matches the DNA was not checked. Germline CDR1 MNHNS, CDR2 SASEGT. With termini counted, the CDR3 has 14 amino acids. This chain's CDR3 is CASSEIGVPGSCFF.

The rearrangement uses TRBV20-1 and TRBJ1-6, with D uncertain. The CDR3 has 13 residues. Per germline, CDR1 DFQATT and CDR2 SNEGSKA (reference sequence). The CDR3 nucleotides are TGCAGCGCCGCCTCGGTACCTAATTCACCCCTCCACTTT. Translation gives CSAASVPNSPLHF.

V usage is TRBV7-6 and J usage is TRBJ2-5; 7 bases fit TRBD2. After removal of 5 bases from V and 5 bases from J, the junction contained 8 bases not matched to a gene. The germline V gene encodes CDR1 SGHVS and CDR2 FNYEAQ. This CDR3 region has 14 residues. The CDR3 DNA sequence: TGTGCCAGCAGCCGGACTAGACGGGGTGAGACCCAGTACTTC. As protein: CASSRTRRGETQYF. The variable domain in full, completed from reference TRBV7-6 and TRBJ2-5, reads GAGVSQSPRYKVTKRGQDVALRCDPISGHVSLYWYRQALGQGPEFLTYFNYEAQQDKSGLPNDRFSAERPEGSISTLTIQRTEQRDSAMYRCASSRTRRGETQYFGPGTRLLVL.

The rearrangement joins TRBV6-1 to TRBJ1-1, with D possibly TRBD1 on 5 matching bases. The CDR3 is made up of 13 amino acids. CDR1 and CDR2 (germline): MNHNS, SASEGT. V dropped 9 bases and J dropped 7 bases, with 18 bases sitting between them. CDR3 coding DNA: TGTGCCAGTGGTGAAGGGGTACCCTATGAAGCTTTCTTT. As protein: CASGEGVPYEAFF.

This sequence joins TRBV29-1 and TRBJ1-2, with D maybe TRBD1 (5 bases). The V gene's germline CDR1 is SQVTM and CDR2 ANQGSEA. The ends were cut back, 1 base at V and 8 bases at J, with 11 bases in the middle. The CDR3 consists of 12 residues. The CDR3 spells CSVEGGGIGYTF. CDR3 in DNA: TGCAGCGTTGAAGGGGGGGGAATCGGCTACACCTTC.